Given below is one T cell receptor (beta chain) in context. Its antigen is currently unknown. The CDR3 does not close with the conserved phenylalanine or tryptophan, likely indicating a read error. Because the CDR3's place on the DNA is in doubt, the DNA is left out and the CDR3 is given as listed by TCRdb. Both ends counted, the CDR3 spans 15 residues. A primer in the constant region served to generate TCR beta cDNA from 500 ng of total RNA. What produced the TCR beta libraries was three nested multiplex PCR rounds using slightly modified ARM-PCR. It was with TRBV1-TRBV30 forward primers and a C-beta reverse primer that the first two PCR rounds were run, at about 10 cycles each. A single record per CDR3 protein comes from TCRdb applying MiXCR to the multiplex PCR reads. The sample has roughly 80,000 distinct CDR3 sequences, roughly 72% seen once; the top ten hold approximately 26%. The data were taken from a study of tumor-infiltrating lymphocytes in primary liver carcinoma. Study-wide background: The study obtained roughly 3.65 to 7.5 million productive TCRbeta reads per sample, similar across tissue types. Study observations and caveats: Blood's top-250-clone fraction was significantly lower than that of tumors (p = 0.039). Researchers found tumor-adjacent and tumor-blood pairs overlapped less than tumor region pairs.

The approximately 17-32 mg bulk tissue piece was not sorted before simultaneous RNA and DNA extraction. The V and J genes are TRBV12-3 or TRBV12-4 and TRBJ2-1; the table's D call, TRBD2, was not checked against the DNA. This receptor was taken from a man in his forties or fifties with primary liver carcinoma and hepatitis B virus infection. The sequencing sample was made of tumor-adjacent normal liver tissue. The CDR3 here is CAGSLQAGGPHEQFY.